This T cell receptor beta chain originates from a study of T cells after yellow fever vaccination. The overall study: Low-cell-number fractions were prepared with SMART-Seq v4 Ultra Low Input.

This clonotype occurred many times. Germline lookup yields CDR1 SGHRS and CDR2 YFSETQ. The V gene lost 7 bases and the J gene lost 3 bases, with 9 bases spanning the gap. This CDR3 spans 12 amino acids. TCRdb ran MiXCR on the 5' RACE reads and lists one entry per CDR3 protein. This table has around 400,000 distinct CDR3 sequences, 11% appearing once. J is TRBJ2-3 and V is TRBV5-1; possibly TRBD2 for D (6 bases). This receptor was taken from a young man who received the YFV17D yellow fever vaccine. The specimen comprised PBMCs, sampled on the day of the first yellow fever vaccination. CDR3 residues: CASHAGTDTQYF. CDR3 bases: TGCGCCAGCCACGCGGGAACAGATACGCAGTATTTT.